These T cell receptor beta chains were read from a single sample in a study of shared clonotypes between healthy human individuals. Here immunoSEQ multiplex PCR was the method, and the copy in TCRdb shows in-frame clones only, minus some. Of around 1,900,000 clones listed, 90% to 95% are singletons. The sequenced material came from naive CD8+ T cells from PBMCs. These TCRs come from a man aged 18 to 35 in good health. Some clones in this sample may be carry-over from other donors' samples. Each CDR3 is given with its conserved first and last residue. Fields, in order: clone size, V gene, J gene, D gene, CDR3 protein, CDR3 DNA. D genes are given only for firm matches. The listing skips clone size in some rows; elsewhere it reads once, few, many or a size class.

clone_size: -; v_call: TRBV7-8; j_call: TRBJ1-2; d_call: TRBD1; cdr3_aa: CASSLFSSGGEGYTF; cdr3_nt: TGTGCCAGCAGCTTATTCTCTTCAGGGGGCGAGGGCTACACCTTC
clone_size: -; v_call: TRBV28; j_call: TRBJ1-1; d_call: TRBD1; cdr3_aa: CASSPYPRQGETEAFF; cdr3_nt: TGTGCCAGCAGTCCCTATCCAAGGCAGGGGGAAACTGAAGCTTTCTTT
clone_size: -; v_call: TRBV19; j_call: TRBJ1-2; d_call: -; cdr3_aa: CASSIGGKGISLYGYTF; cdr3_nt: TGTGCCAGTAGTATAGGGGGAAAAGGAATCTCGCTCTATGGCTACACCTTC
clone_size: -; v_call: TRBV2; j_call: TRBJ2-1; d_call: -; cdr3_aa: CARKPRGSSYNEQFF; cdr3_nt: TGTGCCAGGAAACCCCGGGGGAGCTCCTACAATGAGCAGTTCTTC
clone_size: -; v_call: TRBV4-1; j_call: TRBJ2-3; d_call: TRBD1; cdr3_aa: CASSQLAGTVLPDTQYF; cdr3_nt: TGCGCCAGCAGCCAGCTAGCCGGGACAGTGCTACCAGATACGCAGTATTTT
clone_size: -; v_call: TRBV7-9; j_call: TRBJ2-7; d_call: -; cdr3_aa: CASRIDSYEQYF; cdr3_nt: TGTGCCAGCAGGATTGACAGCTACGAGCAGTACTTC
clone_size: once; v_call: TRBV6-5; j_call: TRBJ2-5; d_call: TRBD1; cdr3_aa: CASRTDRYQETQYF; cdr3_nt: TGTGCCAGCCGCACGGACAGGTACCAAGAGACCCAGTACTTC
clone_size: -; v_call: TRBV14; j_call: TRBJ2-7; d_call: TRBD1; cdr3_aa: CASSPQGASSYEQYF; cdr3_nt: TGTGCCAGCAGCCCTCAGGGGGCGAGCTCCTACGAGCAGTACTTC
clone_size: -; v_call: TRBV11-2; j_call: TRBJ2-3; d_call: -; cdr3_aa: CASSWDISTDTQYF; cdr3_nt: TGTGCCAGCAGCTGGGACATAAGCACAGATACGCAGTATTTT
clone_size: -; v_call: TRBV14; j_call: TRBJ1-4; d_call: -; cdr3_aa: CASSPSGLPTNEKLFF; cdr3_nt: TGTGCCAGCAGCCCATCAGGGTTACCCACTAATGAAAAACTGTTTTTT
clone_size: -; v_call: TRBV27; j_call: TRBJ2-3; d_call: -; cdr3_aa: CASSFSRGSTDTQYF; cdr3_nt: TGTGCCAGCAGTTTTTCCCGGGGCAGCACAGATACGCAGTATTTT
clone_size: -; v_call: TRBV6-5; j_call: TRBJ2-3; d_call: TRBD1; cdr3_aa: CASSPTGVKIDTQYF; cdr3_nt: TGTGCCAGCAGTCCGACAGGGGTAAAGATAGATACGCAGTATTTT
clone_size: -; v_call: TRBV7-9; j_call: TRBJ1-6; d_call: -; cdr3_aa: CASSPIRDLGGNSPLHF; cdr3_nt: TGTGCCAGCAGCCCAATCCGGGACCTAGGCGGTAATTCACCCCTCCACTTT
clone_size: -; v_call: TRBV6-5; j_call: TRBJ2-1; d_call: TRBD1; cdr3_aa: CASRQGGDEQFF; cdr3_nt: TGTGCCAGCCGACAGGGTGGCGATGAGCAGTTCTTC
clone_size: -; v_call: TRBV6-1; j_call: TRBJ2-6; d_call: -; cdr3_aa: CASSGTGANVLTF; cdr3_nt: TGTGCCAGCAGTGGGACTGGGGCCAACGTCCTGACTTTC
clone_size: -; v_call: TRBV9; j_call: TRBJ2-7; d_call: TRBD2; cdr3_aa: CASSVGTSGRLSEQYF; cdr3_nt: TGTGCCAGCAGCGTAGGGACTAGCGGGAGACTTAGCGAGCAGTACTTC
clone_size: -; v_call: TRBV6-4; j_call: TRBJ2-3; d_call: -; cdr3_aa: CASRASGTDTQYF; cdr3_nt: TGTGCCAGCAGGGCGAGTGGCACAGATACGCAGTATTTT
clone_size: -; v_call: TRBV28; j_call: TRBJ2-7; d_call: TRBD1; cdr3_aa: CASSPGTAPLFNEQYF; cdr3_nt: TGTGCCAGCAGTCCCGGGACAGCGCCCCTTTTTAACGAGCAGTACTTC
clone_size: once; v_call: TRBV7-9; j_call: TRBJ2-1; d_call: TRBD2; cdr3_aa: CASASGGVYNEQFF; cdr3_nt: TGTGCCAGCGCTAGCGGGGGGGTCTACAATGAGCAGTTCTTC
clone_size: -; v_call: TRBV6-1; j_call: TRBJ1-5; d_call: -; cdr3_aa: CASSEALVPGNQPQHF; cdr3_nt: TGTGCCAGCAGTGAAGCGCTGGTTCCGGGGAATCAGCCCCAGCATTTT
clone_size: -; v_call: TRBV7-6; j_call: TRBJ1-5; d_call: -; cdr3_aa: CASSPRDGPNQPQHF; cdr3_nt: TGTGCCAGCAGCCCAAGGGACGGACCCAATCAGCCCCAGCATTTT
clone_size: -; v_call: TRBV28; j_call: TRBJ1-2; d_call: -; cdr3_aa: CASSLAGEGFYGYTF; cdr3_nt: TGTGCCAGCAGTTTAGCTGGCGAAGGGTTCTATGGCTACACCTTC
clone_size: -; v_call: TRBV12-5; j_call: TRBJ1-1; d_call: TRBD1; cdr3_aa: CASGYPRGQHTEAFF; cdr3_nt: TGTGCTAGTGGTTACCCGAGGGGGCAGCACACTGAAGCTTTCTTT
clone_size: -; v_call: TRBV7-3; j_call: TRBJ2-7; d_call: -; cdr3_aa: CASSSGPPELEQYF; cdr3_nt: TGTGCCAGCAGCTCCGGGCCGCCGGAGTTGGAGCAGTACTTC